This paragraph reports one T cell receptor (beta chain). This sample was included in a study of blood T cell repertoires in COVID-19. Study-level background: Sites in the United States, Italy and Spain provided acute and convalescent COVID-19 samples. Nucleic acid was either cDNA or gDNA, and it came from T cells, B-cell-depleted T cells, or PBMCs.

Germline CDR1 is MDHEN and CDR2 is SYDVKM. Trimming cost V 7 bases and J 8 bases; bases outside gene matches: 12. This CDR3 region has 15 residues. Original data processing: Estimates of nucleated cell counts were drawn from the amplification of reference gene primers. Using immunoSEQ multiplex PCR, the repertoire was profiled, and TCRdb retains in-frame clones only, with some absent. Clone size and V and J calls were adopted from that table, with D and trimming inferred from the DNA. The sample lists 130,000 to 150,000 clones; around 81% were seen once. The TCR was taken from a woman aged 40 to 50 with active or convalescent COVID-19. Material: peripheral blood. The V gene is TRBV28, the J gene TRBJ1-4; 8 nucleotides match TRBD1. The CDR3 bases are TGTGCCAGCAACCCCAGGACAGGGCATCGAGAAAAACTGTTTTTT. As protein: CASNPRTGHREKLFF.